Following are 3 T cell receptor beta chains from one sample sequenced in a study of blood T cells in healthy people across ages. Through a sample-barcoded 5' primer and a J-beta primer mix, a second PCR was run for roughly 7 to 12 cycles. Using its own MiXCR run on the 5' RACE reads, TCRdb lists one record per CDR3 protein. The sample lists approximately 1,000,000 distinct CDR3 sequences; less than 45% were seen once. Sequencing input: blood. These TCRs come from a man between 18 and 29 years old in good health.

The chain employs TRBV7-9 and TRBJ1-4; possible D gene TRBD1, 5 bases. This CDR3 contains 14 residues. The V end was cut by 5 bases, the J end by 4 bases, with 11 bases between. CDR1 is SEHNR and CDR2 is FQNEAQ in the germline V gene (reference sequence). DNA for the CDR3: TGTGCCAGCAGCCCGGGACGGAATAATGAAAAACTGTTTTTT. Translation gives CASSPGRNNEKLFF.

This clonotype was seen a few times. The chain joins TRBV5-1 to TRBJ2-5; 7 nucleotides match TRBD1. V gave up 1 base and J gave up 2 bases; unmatched junction bases: 8. CDR3 length: 16 amino acids. Per the germline V gene, CDR1 is SGHRS and CDR2 is YFSETQ. The DNA for the CDR3 is TGCGCCAGCAGCTTGCTGTCTTCCAGGGGGCAAGAGACCCAGTACTTC. This translates into CASSLLSSRGQETQYF.

This sequence joins TRBV20-1 and TRBJ2-3; D is possibly TRBD2 (5 bases). CDR1 is DFQATT and CDR2 is SNEGSKA in the germline V gene (reference sequence). This CDR3 comprises 17 residues. V was pared by 0 bases and J by 3 bases, with 19 bases between. The CDR3 DNA reads as TGCAGTGCTAGAGAATCGGCGGGCAGGAGTGGAACAGATACGCAGTATTTT. Amino acid sequence: CSARESAGRSGTDTQYF.